This T cell receptor beta chain stems from a study of cytomegalovirus exposure and HLA in healthy donors. CDR1 SGHRS and CDR2 YFSETQ come from the germline V gene. Unmatched junction bases numbered 8, after V lost 7 bases and J lost 9 bases. The CDR3 covers 13 residues. In the PCR, 60 Vbeta and 13 Jbeta primers were used. Sequenced by immunoSEQ multiplex PCR; TCRdb stores in-frame clones only, minus some. The sample includes 85,000 to 130,000 clones, around 82% of them seen just once. The sequenced sample consisted of PBMCs. The chain carries TRBV5-1 and TRBJ2-3, with 10 bases fitting TRBD2. This receptor was obtained from a woman in her fifties or sixties in good health and CMV-seropositive. CDR3 coding DNA: TGCGCCAGCTCGGGAGCGGGGGGGCCCACGCAGTATTTT. Its protein product is CASSGAGGPTQYF.